Following are 12 T cell receptor beta chains from one sample sequenced in a study of blood T cells in healthy people across ages. The authors ran a second PCR of about 6 to 11 cycles using a sample-barcoded 5' primer and a J-beta primer mix. In TCRdb, the 5' RACE reads were re-called with MiXCR into one record per CDR3 protein. The sample yields fewer than 1,000,000 distinct CDR3 sequences, around 45% seen once. Sequencing was performed on blood. The receptors were sampled from a man aged 55-75 years in good health.

The table lists this clonotype with a few counts. J is TRBJ1-4 and V is TRBV12-3 or TRBV12-4, with TRBD1 as a possible D gene (5 bases). Trimming left V 5 bases short and J 8 bases short, with 15 bases between. The CDR3 loop spans 14 amino acids. This CDR3 is CASSPLGVGEKLFF. The CDR3 DNA reads as TGTGCCAGCAGTCCACTGGGGGTTGGAGAAAAACTGTTTTTT.

This chain uses TRBV7-2 with TRBJ1-2; TRBD1 agrees at 9 bases. V gave up 7 bases and J gave up 3 bases; unmatched junction bases: 3. This CDR3 spans 13 amino acids. Germline CDR1 and CDR2: SGHTA and FQGNSA. The DNA of the CDR3 is TGTGCCAGCAACACAGGGGGCTACTATGGCTACACCTTC. It translates to CASNTGGYYGYTF. The complete variable domain, with remaining parts taken from reference TRBV7-2 and TRBJ1-2, reads GAGVSQSPSNKVTEKGKDVELRCDPISGHTALYWYRQSLGQGLEFLIYFQGNSAPDKSGLPSDRFSAERTGGSVSTLTIQRTQQEDSAVYLCASNTGGYYGYTFGSGTRLTVV.

J is TRBJ2-7 and V is TRBV5-6, with 9 bases fitting TRBD2. Germline trimming cut 0 bases from V and 7 bases from J; bases unmatched to any gene: 5. Germline CDR1 SGHDT, CDR2 YYEEEE. CDR3 length equals 14 residues. CDR3 region: CASSLGGLAAEQYF. DNA for the CDR3: TGTGCCAGCAGCTTGGGGGGACTAGCAGCTGAGCAGTACTTC. Using reference TRBV5-6 and TRBJ2-7 for the parts outside the CDR3, the full variable domain is DAGVTQSPTHLIKTRGQQVTLRCSPKSGHDTVSWYQQALGQGPQFIFQYYEEEERQRGNFPDRFSGHQFPNYSSELNVNALLLGDSALYLCASSLGGLAAEQYFGPGTRLTVT.

The chain is built from TRBV15 and TRBJ2-3; D is perhaps TRBD2 (5 bases). This CDR3 region has 13 residues. Germline CDR1 and CDR2: LNHNV and YYDKDF (reference sequence). V was trimmed by 4 bases and J by 4 bases, leaving 9 bases between them. CDR3 coding DNA: TGTGCCACCAGCACTCAGAGGGCAGATACGCAGTATTTT. The encoded protein is CATSTQRADTQYF.

This clonotype was seen at least ten times. This rearrangement joins TRBV20-1 to TRBJ2-1; 7 bases match TRBD1. CDR3 size: 15 residues. CDR1 DFQATT and CDR2 SNEGSKA come from the germline V gene (reference sequence). Unmatched junction bases numbered 9, after V lost 2 bases and J lost 5 bases. The CDR3, as DNA: TGCAGTGCTAGAAAGAGGGGACAGCAAAACAATGAGCAGTTCTTC. Translation: CSARKRGQQNNEQFF.

The V gene is TRBV27, the J gene TRBJ1-2; D might be TRBD1 (6 bases). The CDR3 sequence is 14 residues long. Germline loops: CDR1 MNHEY, CDR2 SMNVEV (reference sequence). The V end lost 4 bases, the J end lost 3 bases, and 12 bases lay between the germline ends. CDR3 region: CASSSQGFYYGYTF. The CDR3 nucleotides read TGTGCCAGCAGTTCCCAGGGGTTTTACTATGGCTACACCTTC.

This clonotype has only one observation. This sequence joins TRBV24-1 and TRBJ1-5; D unresolved. V was clipped by 4 bases and J by 4 bases, with 10 bases between them. This CDR3 has 14 amino acids. Germline V gene data show CDR1 as KGHDR and CDR2 as SFDVKD. DNA of the CDR3: TGTGCCACCAGTGAAGCATCATCAAATCAGCCCCAGCATTTT. Its translation is CATSEASSNQPQHF.

This clonotype has only a few counts. The V and J genes are TRBV20-1 and TRBJ2-7, with D perhaps TRBD1 (5 bases). CDR1 is DFQATT, CDR2 SNEGSKA, per germline (reference sequence). The CDR3 covers 13 residues. V dropped 3 bases and J dropped 5 bases, with 14 bases sitting between them. The CDR3 sequence: CSARQGSAHEQYF. The DNA of the CDR3 is TGCAGTGCTAGGCAGGGCTCAGCCCACGAGCAGTACTTC.

The V and J genes are TRBV5-6 and TRBJ2-7; D tentatively fits TRBD1 or TRBD2 (7 bases each). Trimming left V 6 bases short and J 2 bases short, with 12 bases between. The CDR3 length is 13 residues. Germline V gives CDR1 SGHDT, CDR2 YYEEEE. CDR3 region: CASTQGGTYEQYF. The CDR3 DNA reads TGTGCCAGCACCCAGGGGGGGACCTACGAGCAGTACTTC.

V usage is TRBV29-1 and J usage is TRBJ2-7; D possibly corresponds to TRBD1 (6 bases). The CDR3 covers 15 residues. V was trimmed by 2 bases and J by 3 bases, leaving 17 bases between them. CDR1 and CDR2 from the germline V gene are SQVTM and ANQGSEA. This CDR3 reads CSVECAGQGHYEQYF. The CDR3 DNA sequence: TGCAGCGTTGAATGTGCAGGTCAGGGACACTACGAGCAGTACTTC.

The chain has TRBV27 and TRBJ2-7, with 9 bases lining up with TRBD2. With 3 bases clipped from V and 6 bases from J, the junction kept 6 bases outside the gene matches. The CDR3 contains 14 residues. Looked up from germline, CDR1 is MNHEY and CDR2 is SMNVEV (reference sequence). CDR3 DNA: TGTGCCAGCAGTTTTTCTAGCGGGGCTACCGAGCAGTACTTC. It translates to CASSFSSGATEQYF.

About this clonotype itself: An end of the junction differs from the germline gene, which may be a read error. This chain uses TRBV7-9 with TRBJ2-4, with TRBD2 as a possible D gene (6 bases). The CDR3 contains 14 residues. CDR1 is SEHNR, CDR2 FQNEAQ, per germline (reference sequence). CDR3 loop: CASTLGGNRREQYF. In DNA, the CDR3 is TGTGCCAGCACCTTAGGAGGAAACCGGAGGGAGCAGTACTTC.